A selection of T cell receptor beta chains follows, all from one sample in a study of blood T cell repertoires in COVID-19. This table comes from immunoSEQ multiplex PCR, and its TCRdb copy is limited to in-frame clones, with some not included. Here the sample spans around 200,000 clones, roughly 82% being singletons. The sample consisted of PBMCs or T cells enriched from blood (not recorded which). These receptors were taken from a man aged 40-49 years with acute COVID-19. Both conserved end residues are part of each CDR3. The D gene is left open where the match is weak. The size of a clone is reported for some rows only, either as once, few or many, or as a class for expanded clones.

size: -; D: -; V: TRBV5-1; J: TRBJ2-7; CDR3: CASSLIGTATYEQYF
size: -; D: TRBD1; V: TRBV29-1; J: TRBJ1-1; CDR3: CSAHRGGTEAFF
size: -; D: -; V: TRBV19; J: TRBJ1-5; CDR3: CASSIWADNQPQHF
size: few; D: TRBD1; V: TRBV19; J: TRBJ1-5; CDR3: CASWTGASRVPQHF
size: -; D: -; V: TRBV12-3/TRBV12-4; J: TRBJ2-6; CDR3: CASGRGANVLTF
size: -; D: TRBD1; V: TRBV7-9; J: TRBJ2-2; CDR3: CASSPRDSANTGELFF
size: -; D: TRBD1; V: TRBV6-6; J: TRBJ1-5; CDR3: CASSSTGSWNQPQHF
size: -; D: -; V: TRBV15; J: TRBJ1-1; CDR3: CATSSRVNTEAFF
size: few; D: TRBD1; V: TRBV2; J: TRBJ1-5; CDR3: CASSGQGNNQPQHF
size: -; D: TRBD2; V: TRBV2; J: TRBJ2-3; CDR3: CASTPSGKLDTQYF
size: -; D: -; V: TRBV4-1; J: TRBJ1-4; CDR3: CASSPPSPGVGGEAEKLFF
size: -; D: TRBD1; V: TRBV7-3; J: TRBJ1-1; CDR3: CASSAGTATEAFF
size: -; D: TRBD1; V: TRBV5-6; J: TRBJ2-7; CDR3: CASSPVGTGEGEQYF
size: -; D: TRBD1; V: TRBV28; J: TRBJ2-3; CDR3: CASSPGQGKADTQYF
size: few; D: -; V: TRBV11-2; J: TRBJ1-2; CDR3: CASSLDGGSYYGYTF
size: -; D: TRBD2; V: TRBV7-3; J: TRBJ2-1; CDR3: CASSLGASGSLNEQFF
size: -; D: TRBD2; V: TRBV11-2; J: TRBJ2-7; CDR3: CASRETFGGEQYF
size: -; D: -; V: TRBV7-6; J: TRBJ2-3; CDR3: CASSLGVREDTQYF
size: -; D: -; V: TRBV4-1; J: TRBJ1-2; CDR3: CASSQAREVVYGYTF
size: -; D: -; V: TRBV4-2; J: TRBJ2-7; CDR3: CASSQDYPGQLSYEQYF
size: -; D: TRBD1; V: TRBV5-1; J: TRBJ2-3; CDR3: CASSLVGQGVDTQYF
size: -; D: -; V: TRBV25-1; J: TRBJ1-1; CDR3: CASSESEGSAEAFF
size: -; D: -; V: TRBV28; J: TRBJ2-7; CDR3: CASSLGTTYEQYF
size: -; D: -; V: TRBV27; J: TRBJ1-4; CDR3: CASSSPGGGEKLFF
size: -; D: TRBD1; V: TRBV19; J: TRBJ1-5; CDR3: CASIMTGGYQPQHF
size: -; D: TRBD1; V: TRBV10-3; J: TRBJ2-4; CDR3: CATRQGLKNIQYF
size: -; D: TRBD1; V: TRBV5-1; J: TRBJ1-6; CDR3: CASSTTTGDSYNSPLHF
size: -; D: -; V: TRBV3-1/TRBV3-2; J: TRBJ1-5; CDR3: CASSQGGRANQPQHF
size: -; D: TRBD1; V: TRBV5-1; J: TRBJ1-6; CDR3: CASRNEGQDPPLHF
size: -; D: -; V: TRBV7-8; J: TRBJ1-2; CDR3: CASSPYPAANYGYTF
size: once; D: -; V: TRBV21-1; J: TRBJ1-4; CDR3: CASSPHGSEGRVEKLFF
size: -; D: -; V: TRBV29-1; J: TRBJ1-1; CDR3: CSVVAHVNPNTEAFF
size: -; D: -; V: TRBV15; J: TRBJ1-1; CDR3: CATSRDGGGEAFF
size: -; D: TRBD2; V: TRBV5-1; J: TRBJ2-3; CDR3: CASTLGSGSTDTQYF
size: many; D: TRBD2; V: TRBV7-3; J: TRBJ2-2; CDR3: CASSEDGTSGGELFF
size: few; D: -; V: TRBV12-3/TRBV12-4; J: TRBJ1-6; CDR3: CASSSSSSPLHF
size: -; D: -; V: TRBV6-5; J: TRBJ2-2; CDR3: CASSLVSYTGELFF
size: -; D: TRBD1; V: TRBV19; J: TRBJ1-1; CDR3: CASRESDRGLAEAFF
size: -; D: TRBD2; V: TRBV3-1/TRBV3-2; J: TRBJ2-4; CDR3: CASSLLADHIQYF
size: -; D: -; V: TRBV2; J: TRBJ1-4; CDR3: CASSGAGSPNEKLFF
size: -; D: TRBD2; V: TRBV5-1; J: TRBJ2-5; CDR3: CASSKQGGGGETQYF
size: -; D: -; V: TRBV7-8; J: TRBJ1-1; CDR3: CASSLWGRSEAFF
size: -; D: -; V: TRBV29-1; J: TRBJ1-3; CDR3: CSVGTEGNTIYF
size: -; D: TRBD2; V: TRBV5-1; J: TRBJ2-2; CDR3: CASLASGRAGVGELFF
size: -; D: -; V: TRBV30; J: TRBJ1-5; CDR3: CAWSGGEAGRQPQHF
size: -; D: -; V: TRBV6-1; J: TRBJ1-2; CDR3: CASSELTGQNYGYTF
size: few; D: TRBD1; V: TRBV27; J: TRBJ1-2; CDR3: CASRDRGSSWYGYTF
size: -; D: TRBD1; V: TRBV7-2; J: TRBJ2-7; CDR3: CASSLTGFHEQYF
size: -; D: TRBD1; V: TRBV30; J: TRBJ1-2; CDR3: CAWSPLDRVGTYGYTF
size: once; D: -; V: TRBV27; J: TRBJ2-1; CDR3: CASKSSYNEQFF
size: -; D: -; V: TRBV2; J: TRBJ1-1; CDR3: CASLRQGGGTEAFF
size: -; D: -; V: TRBV6-5; J: TRBJ1-5; CDR3: CASSYSIRQPQHF
size: -; D: -; V: TRBV15; J: TRBJ1-5; CDR3: CATSRGHQPQHF
size: -; D: TRBD2; V: TRBV19; J: TRBJ2-2; CDR3: CASSIAGSGRTGELFF
size: few; D: -; V: TRBV12-3/TRBV12-4; J: TRBJ1-1; CDR3: CASRYRGSGAFF
size: -; D: TRBD1; V: TRBV5-1; J: TRBJ2-7; CDR3: CASSSGTGSFDEQYF
size: -; D: -; V: TRBV29-1; J: TRBJ2-3; CDR3: CSVGGHGDTQYF
size: -; D: -; V: TRBV7-2; J: TRBJ1-5; CDR3: CASSHPQGRRGNQPQHF